The 12 T cell receptor beta chains reported below all come from one sample, sequenced in a study of cytomegalovirus exposure and HLA in healthy donors. The PCR ran on 60 Vbeta and 13 Jbeta primers. Some clones are missing from TCRdb's copy, which holds only in-frame ones; the method was immunoSEQ multiplex PCR. This sample's table reports 150,000 to 200,000 clones. Specimen: PBMCs. The source of these receptors is a young man in good health and CMV-seronegative.

V and J are TRBV9 and TRBJ1-2; D gene uncertain. The CDR3 spans 10 residues. Trimming took 5 bases from V and 9 from J, leaving 8 bases between them. Germline values: CDR1 SGDLS, CDR2 YYNGEE. CDR3 sequence reads: CASSAERYTF. CDR3 in DNA: TGTGCCAGCAGTGCGGAGCGCTACACCTTC.

The genes are TRBV7-9 and TRBJ1-1; 7 nucleotides agree with TRBD1. J gave up 3 bases and V 4 bases, and 8 bases lay outside the gene matches. The CDR3 loop spans 15 amino acids. Germline loops: CDR1 SEHNR, CDR2 FQNEAQ (reference sequence). The CDR3 coding sequence is TGTGCCAGCAGCTCATCGAGGGGGCTTGACACTGAAGCTTTCTTT. Translating gives CASSSSRGLDTEAFF.

V is TRBV27 and J is TRBJ1-4; 8 positions agree with TRBD1. Germline-derived CDR1 and CDR2 are MNHEY and SMNVEV (reference sequence). The ends lost 4 bases at V and 8 bases at J; junction bases unmatched: 6. This CDR3 is built from 14 residues. The CDR3 loop is CASSWTGNNEKLFF. Here the CDR3 DNA reads TGTGCCAGCAGTTGGACAGGGAACAACGAAAAACTGTTTTTT.

This chain joins TRBV10-2 and TRBJ1-2, with TRBD1 as a possible D gene (5 bases). The CDR3 runs 13 residues. V was clipped by 0 bases and J by 8 bases, with 10 bases between them. Germline assignment: CDR1 WSHSY and CDR2 SAAADI. The CDR3 DNA reads as TGCGCCAGCAGTGAGTCCGGGGGATCGGGCTACACCTTC. Translation: CASSESGGSGYTF.

The chain recombines TRBV9 with TRBJ2-5, with 8 bases identical to TRBD2. CDR3 length: 16 amino acids. Germline CDR1 SGDLS, CDR2 YYNGEE. The ends lost 0 bases at V and 1 base at J; junction bases unmatched: 5. The CDR3 reads CASSVGGGHLQETQYF. In DNA, the CDR3 is TGTGCCAGCAGCGTAGGCGGGGGGCATCTCCAAGAGACCCAGTACTTC. Based on the CDR3 plus reference TRBV9 and TRBJ2-5, the full variable domain is DSGVTQTPKHLITATGQRVTLRCSPRSGDLSVYWYQQSLDQGLQFLIQYYNGEERAKGNILERFSAQQFPDLHSELNLSSLELGDSALYFCASSVGGGHLQETQYFGPGTRLLVL.

The V gene is TRBV7-9, the J gene TRBJ2-5; possibly TRBD1 for D (6 bases). This CDR3 contains 13 residues. Looked up from germline, CDR1 is SEHNR and CDR2 is FQNEAQ (reference sequence). The V gene lost 5 bases and the J gene lost 2 bases, with 9 bases spanning the gap. The DNA of the CDR3 is TGTGCCAGCAGCCCGGACAGTCAAGAGACCCAGTACTTC. Encoded protein: CASSPDSQETQYF.

The chain uses TRBV27 and TRBJ1-2, with 7 positions matching TRBD1. The V gene end was trimmed by 5 bases and the J gene end by 0 bases; junction bases not matched to a gene: 3. This CDR3 comprises 14 residues. The germline V gene has CDR1 MNHEY and CDR2 SMNVEV (reference sequence). The CDR3 region is CASSRGQANYGYTF. As DNA, the CDR3 is TGTGCCAGCAGTCGAGGACAGGCTAACTATGGCTACACCTTC.

With respect to this clone: Other DNA sequences of this sample code for an identical CDR3. The V gene is TRBV7-9, the J gene TRBJ1-6; 8 bases line up with TRBD1. CDR3 length equals 13 residues. In germline, CDR1 is SEHNR, CDR2 FQNEAQ (reference sequence). J gave up 9 bases and V 8 bases, and 6 bases lay outside the gene matches. CDR3 nucleotide sequence: TGTGCCAGCGAAGGGACAGGATTTTCACCCCTCCACTTT. Translating gives CASEGTGFSPLHF.

To note about this clone: At the DNA level, this CDR3 is encoded by other sequences in the same sample as well. The chain recombines TRBV19 with TRBJ1-1; maybe TRBD1 (6 bases). This CDR3 contains 14 residues. V was pared by 9 bases and J by 9 bases, with 23 bases between. The germline gives CDR1 LNHDA, CDR2 SQIVND (reference sequence). The CDR3 sequence: CASSLGGLVPKAFF. The DNA for the CDR3 is TGTGCCAGCAGTCTGGGGGGGCTTGTACCGAAAGCTTTCTTT.

V usage is TRBV7-2 and J usage is TRBJ1-3, with D maybe TRBD1 (6 bases). V dropped 2 bases and J dropped 4 bases, with 15 bases sitting between them. The CDR3 is 16 amino acids. CDR1 and CDR2 from the germline V gene are SGHTA and FQGNSA. DNA for the CDR3: TGTGCCAGCAGCTTAAGCAGGGGAGGGGGAGGAAACACCATATATTTT. Translated, it gives CASSLSRGGGGNTIYF.

This chain connects TRBV27 to TRBJ2-7; TRBD1 is a possible D gene (5 bases). This CDR3 contains 15 residues. The germline V and J ends were trimmed by 6 bases and 7 bases, with 22 bases remaining between them. Per germline, CDR1 MNHEY and CDR2 SMNVEV (reference sequence). This chain's CDR3 is CASRRATGAFEEQYF. DNA of the CDR3: TGTGCCAGCAGGCGAGCTACAGGCGCCTTTGAGGAGCAGTACTTC.

Comment on this clone: This specimen includes other DNA sequences encoding the same CDR3. The J gene is TRBJ1-3, the V gene TRBV6-6; TRBD1 might be the D (5 bases). The CDR3 is 15 residues long. Germline V CDR1 and CDR2: MNHNY, SVGAGI (reference sequence). Trimming left V 0 bases short and J 4 bases short, with 10 bases between. CDR3 region: CASSYSGVGGNTIYF. Here the CDR3 DNA reads TGTGCCAGCAGTTACTCAGGGGTAGGAGGAAACACCATATATTTT.